The rows below give T cell receptor beta chains drawn from one sample of a study of T cell changes during pregnancy in multiple sclerosis. Data came from immunoSEQ multiplex PCR; TCRdb stores just in-frame clones and leaves some out. Found here are about 97,000 clones, approximately 92% of them singletons; the top ten hold about 2.9%. Sequencing used peripheral blood, obtained in the second trimester of pregnancy. All receptors come from a female donor with multiple sclerosis, enrolled in a pregnancy study. CDR3s include the opening cysteine and the closing phenylalanine or tryptophan. The order of the fields is D gene, V gene, J gene, clone size, CDR3 protein, CDR3 DNA. A D gene is named only where the DNA matches it firmly. The size of a clone is reported for some rows only, either as once, few or many, or as a class for expanded clones.

d_call: TRBD2; v_call: TRBV5-4; j_call: TRBJ2-3; clone_size: -; cdr3_aa: CASSQLAGGTTDTQYF; cdr3_nt: TGTGCCAGCAGCCAACTAGCGGGAGGCACCACAGATACGCAGTATTTT
d_call: -; v_call: TRBV6-5; j_call: TRBJ2-3; clone_size: -; cdr3_aa: CASGWASTDTQYF; cdr3_nt: TGTGCCAGCGGGTGGGCCAGCACAGATACGCAGTATTTT
d_call: -; v_call: TRBV28; j_call: TRBJ1-2; clone_size: -; cdr3_aa: CASSLGARSGKGYTF; cdr3_nt: TGTGCCAGCAGTTTAGGTGCGAGATCAGGGAAAGGCTACACCTTC
d_call: -; v_call: TRBV19; j_call: TRBJ1-1; clone_size: -; cdr3_aa: CASSIPRAVPEAFF; cdr3_nt: TGTGCCAGTAGTATACCCCGCGCGGTCCCGGAAGCTTTCTTT
d_call: -; v_call: TRBV27; j_call: TRBJ2-7; clone_size: -; cdr3_aa: CASSWRDSYEQYF; cdr3_nt: TGTGCCAGCAGTTGGAGGGACTCCTACGAGCAGTACTTC
d_call: TRBD1; v_call: TRBV7-8; j_call: TRBJ2-5; clone_size: -; cdr3_aa: CASSGKRTGSETQYF; cdr3_nt: TGTGCCAGCTCAGGCAAGAGGACAGGGTCAGAGACCCAGTACTTC
d_call: -; v_call: TRBV21-1; j_call: TRBJ2-2; clone_size: -; cdr3_aa: CARGQGVAGELFF; cdr3_nt: TGTGCCAGGGGACAGGGTGTGGCCGGGGAGCTGTTTTTT
d_call: -; v_call: TRBV9; j_call: TRBJ2-4; clone_size: -; cdr3_aa: CASSRDTKNIQYF; cdr3_nt: TGTGCCAGCAGCCGGGACACTAAAAACATTCAGTACTTC
d_call: TRBD2; v_call: TRBV7-2; j_call: TRBJ2-7; clone_size: -; cdr3_aa: CASSPTLAGGQYEQYF; cdr3_nt: TGTGCCAGCAGCCCAACCCTAGCGGGAGGGCAGTACGAGCAGTACTTC
d_call: -; v_call: TRBV11-2; j_call: TRBJ1-4; clone_size: -; cdr3_aa: CASSKLEKLFF; cdr3_nt: TGTGCCAGCAGTAAGCTTGAAAAACTGTTTTTT
d_call: TRBD2; v_call: TRBV2; j_call: TRBJ2-7; clone_size: -; cdr3_aa: CASSAREPFYEQYF; cdr3_nt: TGTGCCAGCAGTGCGCGGGAGCCCTTCTACGAGCAGTACTTC
d_call: -; v_call: TRBV29-1; j_call: TRBJ2-3; clone_size: -; cdr3_aa: CSVEGSSTDTQYF; cdr3_nt: TGCAGCGTTGAAGGTTCGAGTACAGATACGCAGTATTTT
d_call: TRBD1; v_call: TRBV18; j_call: TRBJ1-5; clone_size: -; cdr3_aa: CASSPRQGEQPQHF; cdr3_nt: TGTGCCAGCTCACCTAGACAGGGGGAACAGCCCCAGCATTTT
d_call: -; v_call: TRBV5-4; j_call: TRBJ2-1; clone_size: -; cdr3_aa: CASSGTTYNEQFF; cdr3_nt: TGTGCCAGCTCGGGGACAACATACAATGAGCAGTTCTTC
d_call: -; v_call: TRBV28; j_call: TRBJ1-5; clone_size: -; cdr3_aa: CASSPQGEDQPQHF; cdr3_nt: TGTGCCAGCAGCCCACAGGGTGAGGATCAGCCCCAGCATTTT
d_call: -; v_call: TRBV6-1; j_call: TRBJ2-1; clone_size: -; cdr3_aa: CASSEFGGTRHNEQFF; cdr3_nt: TGTGCCAGCAGTGAATTTGGTGGGACACGCCACAATGAGCAGTTCTTC
d_call: TRBD2; v_call: TRBV10-3; j_call: TRBJ2-1; clone_size: -; cdr3_aa: CAISPTSGSNEQFF; cdr3_nt: TGTGCCATCAGTCCGACTAGCGGGAGCAATGAGCAGTTCTTC
d_call: TRBD2; v_call: TRBV7-9; j_call: TRBJ2-3; clone_size: -; cdr3_aa: CASSAGGTQYF; cdr3_nt: TGTGCCAGCAGCGCCGGGGGGACGCAGTATTTT
d_call: TRBD2; v_call: TRBV6-6; j_call: TRBJ2-5; clone_size: -; cdr3_aa: CASSRTSGGPQETQYF; cdr3_nt: TGTGCCAGCAGTCGGACTAGCGGGGGACCACAAGAGACCCAGTACTTC
d_call: -; v_call: TRBV28; j_call: TRBJ2-1; clone_size: -; cdr3_aa: CASSGPEGRQFF; cdr3_nt: TGTGCCAGCAGTGGGCCGGAGGGTAGGCAGTTCTTC
d_call: TRBD1; v_call: TRBV6-1; j_call: TRBJ2-7; clone_size: -; cdr3_aa: CASSPSTGSSYEQYF; cdr3_nt: TGTGCCAGCAGTCCGTCGACAGGGTCCTCCTACGAGCAGTACTTC
d_call: -; v_call: TRBV28; j_call: TRBJ2-7; clone_size: once; cdr3_aa: CASSPPAVSYEQYF; cdr3_nt: TGTGCCAGCAGCCCCCCCGCGGTCTCCTACGAGCAGTACTTC
d_call: TRBD1; v_call: TRBV6-5; j_call: TRBJ1-1; clone_size: once; cdr3_aa: CASSYTGGEAFF; cdr3_nt: TGTGCCAGCAGTTACACAGGGGGAGAAGCTTTCTTT
d_call: -; v_call: TRBV6-1; j_call: TRBJ2-6; clone_size: -; cdr3_aa: CASSGTTTNVLTF; cdr3_nt: TGTGCCAGCAGTGGGACTACTACCAACGTCCTGACTTTC
d_call: TRBD1; v_call: TRBV7-6; j_call: TRBJ2-5; clone_size: once; cdr3_aa: CASSLTSGQIPQETQYF; cdr3_nt: TGTGCCAGCAGCTTAACCTCGGGACAGATACCACAAGAGACCCAGTACTTC
d_call: -; v_call: TRBV6-1; j_call: TRBJ2-2; clone_size: -; cdr3_aa: CASSGGERSGELFF; cdr3_nt: TGTGCCAGCAGTGGGGGGGAGAGGTCCGGGGAGCTGTTTTTT
d_call: TRBD1; v_call: TRBV27; j_call: TRBJ2-6; clone_size: -; cdr3_aa: CASTLSRTGGTPGANVLTF; cdr3_nt: TGTGCCAGCACCCTATCCCGGACAGGGGGCACTCCTGGGGCCAACGTCCTGACTTTC
d_call: -; v_call: TRBV6-5; j_call: TRBJ2-6; clone_size: -; cdr3_aa: CASSPRVSGANVLTF; cdr3_nt: TGTGCCAGCAGTCCCAGGGTATCCGGGGCCAACGTCCTGACTTTC
d_call: TRBD1; v_call: TRBV18; j_call: TRBJ2-1; clone_size: -; cdr3_aa: CASSPPGTGRDNEQFF; cdr3_nt: TGTGCCAGCTCACCACCCGGGACAGGGCGCGACAATGAGCAGTTCTTC
d_call: TRBD1; v_call: TRBV5-1; j_call: TRBJ2-3; clone_size: -; cdr3_aa: CASSLFGTDTDTQYF; cdr3_nt: TGCGCCAGCAGCTTGTTCGGGACAGACACAGATACGCAGTATTTT
d_call: -; v_call: TRBV4-1; j_call: TRBJ2-1; clone_size: -; cdr3_aa: CASSQDLNEQFF; cdr3_nt: TGCGCCAGCAGCCAAGACCTCAATGAGCAGTTCTTC
d_call: -; v_call: TRBV6-5; j_call: TRBJ1-1; clone_size: -; cdr3_aa: CASNLIQGTEAFF; cdr3_nt: TGTGCCAGCAATTTAATCCAGGGCACTGAAGCTTTCTTT
d_call: TRBD2; v_call: TRBV30; j_call: TRBJ2-6; clone_size: few; cdr3_aa: CAWRIAGGSSGANVLTF; cdr3_nt: TGTGCCTGGAGAATAGCGGGAGGTAGCTCTGGGGCCAACGTCCTGACTTTC
d_call: -; v_call: TRBV2; j_call: TRBJ1-5; clone_size: -; cdr3_aa: CASRQGYSNQPQHF; cdr3_nt: TGTGCCAGCAGACAGGGATATAGCAATCAGCCCCAGCATTTT
d_call: -; v_call: TRBV6-1; j_call: TRBJ2-1; clone_size: -; cdr3_aa: CASSERWDLGHGEQFF; cdr3_nt: TGTGCCAGCAGTGAACGATGGGACTTAGGACATGGTGAGCAGTTCTTC
d_call: TRBD1; v_call: TRBV6-1; j_call: TRBJ2-7; clone_size: -; cdr3_aa: CASSRDRGSEQYF; cdr3_nt: TGTGCCAGCAGTCGGGACAGGGGCTCCGAGCAGTACTTC
d_call: TRBD1; v_call: TRBV5-1; j_call: TRBJ1-1; clone_size: -; cdr3_aa: CASKSGPTGVNTEAFF; cdr3_nt: TGCGCCAGCAAAAGTGGTCCCACAGGGGTGAACACTGAAGCTTTCTTT
d_call: -; v_call: TRBV28; j_call: TRBJ2-4; clone_size: -; cdr3_aa: CASSLAKNIQYF; cdr3_nt: TGTGCCAGCAGCTTAGCCAAAAACATTCAGTACTTC
d_call: -; v_call: TRBV5-4; j_call: TRBJ2-2; clone_size: -; cdr3_aa: CASSLPTDTGELFF; cdr3_nt: TGTGCCAGCAGCTTACCTACGGACACCGGGGAGCTGTTTTTT
d_call: TRBD2; v_call: TRBV5-1; j_call: TRBJ2-5; clone_size: -; cdr3_aa: CASREAGGNGETQYF; cdr3_nt: TGCGCCAGCAGGGAAGCGGGAGGCAATGGAGAGACCCAGTACTTC
d_call: TRBD2; v_call: TRBV7-2; j_call: TRBJ2-6; clone_size: -; cdr3_aa: CASSIPGLAGFGANVLTF; cdr3_nt: TGTGCCAGCAGCATCCCGGGACTAGCGGGTTTTGGGGCCAACGTCCTGACTTTC
d_call: TRBD2; v_call: TRBV5-6; j_call: TRBJ2-2; clone_size: -; cdr3_aa: CASSFGGSTSGSYTGELFF; cdr3_nt: TGTGCCAGCAGCTTTGGCGGGTCTACTAGCGGGAGTTACACCGGGGAGCTGTTTTTT
d_call: -; v_call: TRBV9; j_call: TRBJ1-3; clone_size: -; cdr3_aa: CASSVYPTGMISGNTIYF; cdr3_nt: TGTGCCAGCAGCGTTTATCCCACAGGGATGATCTCTGGAAACACCATATATTTT
d_call: -; v_call: TRBV7-3; j_call: TRBJ1-2; clone_size: -; cdr3_aa: CASSLTSGRRYGYTF; cdr3_nt: TGTGCCAGCAGCCTTACTAGCGGGAGGCGATATGGCTACACCTTC
d_call: TRBD1; v_call: TRBV7-2; j_call: TRBJ1-2; clone_size: -; cdr3_aa: CASRGDSNYGYTF; cdr3_nt: TGTGCCAGCAGGGGGGACAGCAACTATGGCTACACCTTC
d_call: -; v_call: TRBV28; j_call: TRBJ2-2; clone_size: -; cdr3_aa: CAGCGANTGELFF; cdr3_nt: TGTGCCGGATGCGGGGCGAACACCGGGGAGCTGTTTTTT
d_call: -; v_call: TRBV15; j_call: TRBJ2-4; clone_size: -; cdr3_aa: CATSRDTSRVSKNIQYF; cdr3_nt: TGTGCCACCAGCAGAGACACCTCCAGGGTTTCCAAAAACATTCAGTACTTC
d_call: -; v_call: TRBV18; j_call: TRBJ1-3; clone_size: -; cdr3_aa: CASSPGGFSGNTIYF; cdr3_nt: TGTGCCAGCTCACCGGGGGGATTCTCTGGAAACACCATATATTTT
d_call: -; v_call: TRBV11-1; j_call: TRBJ2-3; clone_size: -; cdr3_aa: CASRENPSTDTQYF; cdr3_nt: TGTGCCAGCAGGGAGAACCCCTCCACAGATACGCAGTATTTT
d_call: -; v_call: TRBV5-1; j_call: TRBJ2-6; clone_size: -; cdr3_aa: CASSLRGRWRGVSGANVLTF; cdr3_nt: TGCGCCAGCAGCTTGAGGGGCCGTTGGAGGGGCGTTTCTGGGGCCAACGTCCTGACTTTC
d_call: -; v_call: TRBV11-2; j_call: TRBJ1-2; clone_size: -; cdr3_aa: CASSDRLYGYTF; cdr3_nt: TGTGCCAGCAGTGACAGGCTCTATGGCTACACCTTC
d_call: -; v_call: TRBV11-2; j_call: TRBJ1-1; clone_size: -; cdr3_aa: CASSYRQKRNTEAFF; cdr3_nt: TGTGCCAGCAGCTACCGACAGAAAAGGAACACTGAAGCTTTCTTT
d_call: -; v_call: TRBV5-4; j_call: TRBJ2-5; clone_size: -; cdr3_aa: CASSKRLQETQYF; cdr3_nt: TGTGCCAGCAGCAAGCGGCTCCAAGAGACCCAGTACTTC